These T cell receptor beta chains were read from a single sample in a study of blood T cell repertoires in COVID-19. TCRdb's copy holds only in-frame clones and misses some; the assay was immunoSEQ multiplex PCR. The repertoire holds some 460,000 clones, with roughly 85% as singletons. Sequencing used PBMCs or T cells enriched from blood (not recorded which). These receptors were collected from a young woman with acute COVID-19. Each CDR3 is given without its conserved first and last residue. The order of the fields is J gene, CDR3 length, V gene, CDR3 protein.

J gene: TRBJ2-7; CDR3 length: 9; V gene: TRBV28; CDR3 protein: ASSITYEQY
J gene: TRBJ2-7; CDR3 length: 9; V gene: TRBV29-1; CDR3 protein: SVHGALEQY
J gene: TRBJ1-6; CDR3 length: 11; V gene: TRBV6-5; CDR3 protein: AAGQGRDSPLH
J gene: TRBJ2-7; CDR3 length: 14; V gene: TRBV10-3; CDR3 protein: AISETSGYSSYEQY
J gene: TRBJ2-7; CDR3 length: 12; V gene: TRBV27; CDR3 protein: ASSEVRGSYEQY
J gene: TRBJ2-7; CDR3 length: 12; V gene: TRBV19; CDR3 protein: ASSRGQGLYEQY
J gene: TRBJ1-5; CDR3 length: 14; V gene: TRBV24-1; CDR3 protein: ATSEAGSVSNQPQH
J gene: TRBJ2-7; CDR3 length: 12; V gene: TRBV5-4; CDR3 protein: ASSNKQSSYEQY
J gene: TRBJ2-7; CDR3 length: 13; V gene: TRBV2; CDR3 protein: ASMFRTGLGYEQY
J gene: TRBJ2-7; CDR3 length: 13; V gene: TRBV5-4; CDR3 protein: ASSFSRGWVYEQY
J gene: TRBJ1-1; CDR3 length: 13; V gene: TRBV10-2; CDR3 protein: ASQINRGGNTEAF
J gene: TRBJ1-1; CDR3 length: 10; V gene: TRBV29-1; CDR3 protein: SVEGGKTEAF
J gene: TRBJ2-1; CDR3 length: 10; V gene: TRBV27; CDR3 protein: ASNLGGGEQF
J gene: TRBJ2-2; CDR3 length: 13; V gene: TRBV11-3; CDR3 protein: ASSLDRLPRGELF
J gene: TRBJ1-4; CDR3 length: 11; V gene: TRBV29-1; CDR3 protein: SVGGTTNEKLF
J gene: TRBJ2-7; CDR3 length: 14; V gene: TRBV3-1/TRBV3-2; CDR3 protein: ASSGTTRQGAYEQY
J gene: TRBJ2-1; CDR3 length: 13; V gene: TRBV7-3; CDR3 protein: ASSATGLGRWEQF
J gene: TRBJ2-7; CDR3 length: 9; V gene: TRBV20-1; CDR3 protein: SVGSSYEQY
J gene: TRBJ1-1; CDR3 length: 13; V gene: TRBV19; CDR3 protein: ASSMVQVVNTEAF
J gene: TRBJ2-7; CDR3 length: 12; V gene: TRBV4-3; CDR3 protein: ASSQETGVGEQY
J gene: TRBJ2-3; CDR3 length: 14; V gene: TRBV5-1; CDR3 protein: ASSPLGRGGQDTQY
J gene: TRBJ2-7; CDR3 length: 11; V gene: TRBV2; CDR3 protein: ASSEVESGTQY
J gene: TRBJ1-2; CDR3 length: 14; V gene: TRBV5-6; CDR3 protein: ASSLARSRTNYGYT
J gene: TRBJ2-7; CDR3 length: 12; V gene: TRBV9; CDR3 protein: ASSPYAADYEQY
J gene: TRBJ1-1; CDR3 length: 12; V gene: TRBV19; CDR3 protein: ASSPGTGNTEAF
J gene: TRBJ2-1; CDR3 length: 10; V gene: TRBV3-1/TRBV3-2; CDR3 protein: ASSLALNEQF
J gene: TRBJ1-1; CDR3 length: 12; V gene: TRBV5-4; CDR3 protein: ASSLPDSNTEAF
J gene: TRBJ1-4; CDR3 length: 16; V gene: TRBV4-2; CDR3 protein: ASSQVLLSGGANEKLF
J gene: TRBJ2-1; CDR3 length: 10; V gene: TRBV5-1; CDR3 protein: ASSLISNEQF
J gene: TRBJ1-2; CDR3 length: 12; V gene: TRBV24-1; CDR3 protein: ATSDAGANYGYT
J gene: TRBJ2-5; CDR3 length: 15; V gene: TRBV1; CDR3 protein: TSSQRIPEGVQETQY
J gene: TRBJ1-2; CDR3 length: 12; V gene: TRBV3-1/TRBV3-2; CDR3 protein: ASSHYRGNYGYT
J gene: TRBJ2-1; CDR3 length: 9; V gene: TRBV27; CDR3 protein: ASRRVNEQF
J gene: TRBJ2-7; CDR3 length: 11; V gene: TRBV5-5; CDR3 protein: ASSWGAGYEQY
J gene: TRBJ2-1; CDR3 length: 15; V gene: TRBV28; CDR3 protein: ASSPGARAGGYNEQF
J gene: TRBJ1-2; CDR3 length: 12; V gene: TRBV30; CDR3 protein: AWSAGTGSYGYT